The present T cell receptor (beta chain) was sequenced within a study of blood T cell repertoires in COVID-19. About the research overall: Sources were T cells, B-cell-depleted T cells, or PBMCs; the material itself was cDNA or gDNA.

TCRdb keeps only in-frame clones here, not all; method: immunoSEQ multiplex PCR. The table lists a few hundred thousand clones, less than 85% of them singletons. Participants were aged about 18 to 100 years from approximately 24 US areas. Symptom resolution, clearance, or two negative PCRs marked donors in Cohort 3 as recovered. The CDR3 extends over 13 amino acids. Looked up from germline, CDR1 is SNHLY and CDR2 is FYNNEI. The V end was cut by 4 bases, the J end by 0 bases, with 4 bases between. The rearrangement links TRBV2 to TRBJ1-3; D uncertain. The source is a man in his forties who had recovered from COVID-19. Sequencing was carried out using PBMCs or T cells enriched from blood (not recorded which). The CDR3 reads CASSVVSGNTIYF. As DNA, the CDR3 is TGTGCCAGCAGTGTAGTCTCTGGAAACACCATATATTTT.